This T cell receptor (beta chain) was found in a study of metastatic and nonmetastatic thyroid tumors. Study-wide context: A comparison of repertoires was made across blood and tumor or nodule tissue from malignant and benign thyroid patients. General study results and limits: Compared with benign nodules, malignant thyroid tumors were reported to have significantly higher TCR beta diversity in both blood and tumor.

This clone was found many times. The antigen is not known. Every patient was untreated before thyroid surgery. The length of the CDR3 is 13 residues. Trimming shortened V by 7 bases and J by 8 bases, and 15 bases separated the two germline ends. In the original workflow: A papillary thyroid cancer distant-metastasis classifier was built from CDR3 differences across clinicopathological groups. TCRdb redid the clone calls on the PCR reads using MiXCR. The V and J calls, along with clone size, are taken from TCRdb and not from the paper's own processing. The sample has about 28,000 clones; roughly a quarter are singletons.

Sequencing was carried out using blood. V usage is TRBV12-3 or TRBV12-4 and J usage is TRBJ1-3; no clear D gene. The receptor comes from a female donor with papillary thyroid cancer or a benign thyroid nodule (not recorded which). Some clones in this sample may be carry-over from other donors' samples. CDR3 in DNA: TGTGCCAGCATGCGCAACGGTGAACACACCATATATTTT. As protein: CASMRNGEHTIYF.